This TCR beta chain emerged from a study of post-analysis software for immune sequencing data. This CDR3 comprises 14 residues. The germline V gene has CDR1 MNHEY and CDR2 SMNVEV (reference sequence). Losses at the gene ends were 6 bases for V and 2 bases for J; bases not matched to a gene: 0. Unique molecular identifiers had been added to the TCR beta cDNA libraries. TCRdb recomputed calls from the PCR reads with MiXCR, one row per CDR3 protein. This repertoire shows 750,000 to 950,000 distinct CDR3 sequences, 40% to 55% found once; its top ten account for over 4.5%. General study points: Patients carried five TRBV segments more frequently than controls did, and TRBV5-6, TRBV5-1 and TRBV20-1 were among them. Same-batch preparations were strongly co-clustered by F measure.

This clonotype was seen more than once but under ten times. The antigen is not known. Sequenced: blood. This TCR derives from a girl aged 10 to 17 with multiple sclerosis. This chain connects TRBV27 to TRBJ2-7; 14 bases match TRBD2. Here the CDR3 reads CASRGLAGAYEQYF. DNA of the CDR3: TGTGCCAGCAGGGGACTAGCGGGGGCCTACGAGCAGTACTTC.